This TCR beta chain was profiled in a study of CD8+ T cells in alopecia areata. V was pared by 2 bases and J by 3 bases, with 4 bases of the junction left unmatched. CDR3 length equals 14 residues. CDR1 is LNHDA and CDR2 is SQIVND in the germline V gene (reference sequence). A few counts support this clone. Its antigen is undetermined. Collection of lesional scalp punch biopsies and peripheral blood was performed in alopecia areata patients. TCR sequencing used cDNA made by reverse transcription of extracted RNA. The repertoire was sequenced with immunoSEQ multiplex PCR; TCRdb's copy has only in-frame clones and lacks some. The data hold 100,000 to 150,000 clones, with around 45% observed a single time. Study-wide results and caveats: Against the mouse data, patients shared TCRs less clearly, possibly for HLA reasons.

The source of this sequence is a human donor with alopecia areata. This chain joins TRBV19 and TRBJ2-7; 7 bases align to TRBD2. The sample was NKG2D-low CD8+ T cells sorted from blood. The chain's CDR3 is CASSIMASGYEQYF. Here the CDR3 DNA reads TGTGCCAGTAGTATAATGGCTAGCGGCTACGAGCAGTACTTC. The variable domain in full, with the rest retrieved from reference TRBV19 and TRBJ2-7, is DGGITQSPKYLFRKEGQNVTLSCEQNLNHDAMYWYRQDPGQGLRLIYYSQIVNDFQKGDIAEGYSVSREKKESFPLTVTSAQKNPTAFYLCASSIMASGYEQYFGPGTRLTVT.